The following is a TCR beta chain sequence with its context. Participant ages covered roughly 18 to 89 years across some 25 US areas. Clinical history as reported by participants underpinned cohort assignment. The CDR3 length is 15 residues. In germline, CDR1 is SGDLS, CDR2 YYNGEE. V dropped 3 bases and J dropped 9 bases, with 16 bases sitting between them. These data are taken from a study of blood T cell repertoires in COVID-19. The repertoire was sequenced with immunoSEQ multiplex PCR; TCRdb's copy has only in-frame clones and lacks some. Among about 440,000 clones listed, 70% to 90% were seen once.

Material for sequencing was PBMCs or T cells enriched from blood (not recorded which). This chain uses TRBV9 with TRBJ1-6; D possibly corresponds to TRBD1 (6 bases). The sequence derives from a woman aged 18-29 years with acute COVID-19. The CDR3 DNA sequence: TGTGCCAGCAGCGCCGAGGGGGGGGGCAGTTCACCCCTCCACTTT. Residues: CASSAEGGGSSPLHF.